This TCR beta chain came from a study of T cells after yellow fever vaccination. Whole-study context: Libraries from low-cell-number fractions were prepared with the SMART-Seq v4 Ultra Low Input RNA kit.

Using its own MiXCR run on the 5' RACE reads, TCRdb lists one record per CDR3 protein. The sample has more than 450,000 distinct CDR3 sequences; about a fifth are singletons. The sample holds a few counts of this clonotype. No antigen is known for it. Regarding the study as a whole: Post-booster repertoires again held most primary-vaccination clones (roughly 96% CD4, 85% to 90% CD8). Sorted repertoires could include abundant contaminating clonotypes from bulk cells.

The V gene's germline CDR1 is MNHNS and CDR2 SASEGT. V lost 4 bases and J 1 base, leaving 10 bases between the germline ends. This CDR3 spans 14 amino acids. The receptor was isolated from a man aged 18 to 29 who received the YFV17D yellow fever vaccine. The chain links TRBV6-1 to TRBJ2-5; tentatively, D is TRBD1 (6 bases). The material was PBMCs, obtained approximately 22 days after the first yellow fever vaccination. The CDR3 coding sequence is TGTGCCAGCAGTGGGGGGCCGATCCAAGAGACCCAGTACTTC. Translation: CASSGGPIQETQYF.